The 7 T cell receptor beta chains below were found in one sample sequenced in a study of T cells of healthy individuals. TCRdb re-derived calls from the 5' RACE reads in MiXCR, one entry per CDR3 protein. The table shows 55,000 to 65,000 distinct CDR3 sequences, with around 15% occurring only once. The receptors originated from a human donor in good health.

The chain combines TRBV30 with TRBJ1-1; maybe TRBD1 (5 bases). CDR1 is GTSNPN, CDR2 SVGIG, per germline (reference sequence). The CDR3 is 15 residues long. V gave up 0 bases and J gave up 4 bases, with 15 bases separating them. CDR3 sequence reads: CAWSVNSLGGTEAFF. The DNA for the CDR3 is TGTGCCTGGAGTGTAAACAGCCTGGGGGGCACTGAAGCTTTCTTT.

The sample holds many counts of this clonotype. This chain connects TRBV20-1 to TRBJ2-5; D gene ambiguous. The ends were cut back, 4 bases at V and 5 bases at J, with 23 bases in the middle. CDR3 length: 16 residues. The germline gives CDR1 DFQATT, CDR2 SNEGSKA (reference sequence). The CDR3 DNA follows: TGCAGTGCTACCCCTACCCTAGATTCATCAAGTGAGACCCAGTACTTC. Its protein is CSATPTLDSSSETQYF.

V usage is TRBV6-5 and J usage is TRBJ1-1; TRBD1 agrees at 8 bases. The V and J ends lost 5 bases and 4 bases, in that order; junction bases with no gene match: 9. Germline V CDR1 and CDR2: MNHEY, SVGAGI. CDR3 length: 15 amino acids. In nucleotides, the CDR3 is TGTGCCAGCAGTCCTCAGACAGGGGACGTCACTGAAGCTTTCTTT. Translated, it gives CASSPQTGDVTEAFF.

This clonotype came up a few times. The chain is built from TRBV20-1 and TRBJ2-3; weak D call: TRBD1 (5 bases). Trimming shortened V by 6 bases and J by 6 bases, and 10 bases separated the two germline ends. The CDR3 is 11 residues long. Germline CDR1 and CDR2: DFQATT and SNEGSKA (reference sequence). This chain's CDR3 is CSASTVDTQYF. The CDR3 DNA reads TGCAGTGCGTCGACAGTTGATACGCAGTATTTT.

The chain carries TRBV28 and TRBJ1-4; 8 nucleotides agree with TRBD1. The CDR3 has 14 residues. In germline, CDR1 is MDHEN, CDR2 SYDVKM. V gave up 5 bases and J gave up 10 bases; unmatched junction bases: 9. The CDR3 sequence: CASSEDRAGRKLFF. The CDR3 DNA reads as TGTGCCAGCAGTGAGGACAGGGCCGGGAGAAAACTGTTTTTT.

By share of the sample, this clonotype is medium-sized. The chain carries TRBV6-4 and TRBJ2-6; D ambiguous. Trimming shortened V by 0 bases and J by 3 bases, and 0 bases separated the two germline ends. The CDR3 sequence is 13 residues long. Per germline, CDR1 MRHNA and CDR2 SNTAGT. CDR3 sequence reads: CASSDSGANVLTF. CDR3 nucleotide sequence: TGTGCCAGCAGTGACTCTGGGGCCAACGTCCTGACTTTC.

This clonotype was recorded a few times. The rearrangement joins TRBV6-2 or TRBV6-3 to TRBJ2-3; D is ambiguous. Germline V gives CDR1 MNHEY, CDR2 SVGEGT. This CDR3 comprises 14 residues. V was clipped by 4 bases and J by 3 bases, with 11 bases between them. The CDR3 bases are TGTGCCAGCAGTTCGGATGTCGTGACAGATACGCAGTATTTT. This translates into CASSSDVVTDTQYF.